This T cell receptor (beta chain) appears in the sequencing data of a study of T cell responses to AZD1222 COVID-19 vaccine. About the study: Second-dose intervals near 4 or 12 weeks were combined. Study results and limitations: Most donors were white British and more were female, and clonal diversity was possibly underestimated. There were repertoire samples only from the period after the peak T cell response. Two doses of AZD1222 preceded a rise in Spike-specific TCR breadth and depth.

The table came from immunoSEQ multiplex PCR; TCRdb's copy has only in-frame clones and leaves some out. The sample carries roughly 70,000 clones, 70% to 90% recorded once. V lost 7 bases, J lost 2 bases, and 18 bases lay in between. The germline CDR1 and CDR2 sequences are MDHEN and SYDVKM. The CDR3 runs to 16 residues. Note on this clone: Its antigen is not identified.

The sample was peripheral blood, taken on day 0 of AZD1222 vaccination. This chain uses TRBV28 with TRBJ1-5; no clear D. The TCR originated in an adult in good health. In DNA form, the CDR3 reads TGTGCCAGCATCACCCAGGCGGGGAACGGCAATCAGCCCCAGCATTTT. It specifies CASITQAGNGNQPQHF.